The 24 T cell receptor beta chains below all came from one sample that was sequenced in a study of cytomegalovirus exposure and HLA in healthy donors. Primers included in the PCR were 60 Vbeta and 13 Jbeta primers. Data came from immunoSEQ multiplex PCR; TCRdb stores just in-frame clones and leaves some out. The sample shows around 160,000 clones, roughly 80% of them seen only once. The sequenced sample consisted of PBMCs. The receptors here all came from a male donor in good health and CMV-seropositive.

This chain uses TRBV7-9 with TRBJ2-4; a weak D match, TRBD2 (5 bases). Germline CDR1 SEHNR, CDR2 FQNEAQ (reference sequence). Deletions cut 1 base from V and 6 bases from J, with 10 bases between. The CDR3 covers 14 residues. CDR3 loop: CASSLGVEGNIQYF. CDR3 coding DNA: TGTGCCAGCAGCTTAGGAGTCGAGGGAAACATTCAGTACTTC.

CDR3 nucleotides: TGTGCTCAGGCTCCCAGGCCTATCGGGCAGTTCTTC. The encoded protein is CAQAPRPIGQFF. The V and J genes are TRBV30 and TRBJ2-1; no clear D. The CDR3 extends over 12 amino acids. The germline gives CDR1 GTSNPN, CDR2 SVGIG (reference sequence).

The chain has TRBV15 and TRBJ2-3, with 10 bases aligning to TRBD1. The J segment lost 2 bases and the V segment lost 5 bases, leaving 7 bases of the junction unmatched. The CDR3 contains 16 residues. The germline V gene has CDR1 LNHNV and CDR2 YYDKDF (reference sequence). DNA of the CDR3: TGTGCCACCAGCGGGGGACAGGGGCTTGTCACAGATACGCAGTATTTT. Amino acid sequence: CATSGGQGLVTDTQYF.

There are a few counts of this clone. The chain has TRBV6-1 and TRBJ1-1; 11 nucleotides match TRBD1. Germline CDR1 is MNHNS and CDR2 is SASEGT. The V gene end was trimmed by 3 bases and the J gene end by 7 bases; junction bases not matched to a gene: 7. CDR3 length: 15 residues. CDR3 region: CASSDYGQGAREAFF. CDR3 coding DNA: TGTGCCAGCAGTGATTACGGACAGGGGGCCCGTGAAGCTTTCTTT.

The chain combines TRBV1 with TRBJ2-2; the D segment call TRBD2 is taken from the table without a DNA check. TRBV1 is flagged as a pseudogene. The CDR3 is made up of 20 amino acids. Here the CDR3 reads CTSSQGLAGGSRSHTGELFF. DNA for the CDR3: TGCACCAGCAGCCAGGGACTAGCGGGTGGGAGCCGGAGCCACACCGGGGAGCTGTTTTTT.

The chain couples TRBV7-9 to TRBJ1-5; maybe TRBD1 (6 bases). With 2 bases removed from V and 7 bases from J, the gap between germline ends came to 12 bases. Per germline, CDR1 SEHNR and CDR2 FQNEAQ (reference sequence). The CDR3 is made up of 14 amino acids. The CDR3 loop reads CASSLKGETQPQHF. CDR3 DNA sequence: TGTGCCAGCAGCTTAAAGGGGGAAACGCAGCCCCAGCATTTT.

The chain links TRBV25-1 to TRBJ1-2; the match to TRBD1 covers 8 bases. The CDR3 runs 13 residues. In germline, CDR1 is MGHDK, CDR2 SYGVNS. Unmatched junction bases numbered 3, after V lost 4 bases and J lost 5 bases. CDR3 DNA: TGTGCCAGCAGTGCCAGGACAGGGTATGGCTACACCTTC. As protein: CASSARTGYGYTF.

This clone has a handful of counts. This chain links TRBV19 with TRBJ2-7; 14 nucleotides match TRBD2. CDR3 length: 15 residues. Germline V CDR1 and CDR2: LNHDA, SQIVND (reference sequence). Trimming took 8 bases from V and 7 from J; bases not matched to a gene: 10. CDR3 sequence (DNA): TGTGCCAGTTCTCAGACGGGACTAGCGGGAGCAGAGCAGTACTTC. Its protein is CASSQTGLAGAEQYF.

The chain links TRBV11-2 to TRBJ1-3; weak D call: TRBD1 (6 bases). Germline CDR1 and CDR2: SGHAT and FQNNGV. Trimming cost V 5 bases and J 1 base, with 9 bases left between them. The CDR3 length is 14 residues. CDR3 in DNA: TGTGCCAGCAGCCTCGACAGGTCTGGAAACACCATATATTTT. It specifies CASSLDRSGNTIYF.

This chain uses TRBV18 with TRBJ2-3; D perhaps matches TRBD2 (6 bases). Trimming stripped 3 bases from V and 9 bases from J, with 16 bases between. CDR1 and CDR2 from the germline V gene are KGHSH and LQKENI. The CDR3 has 14 amino acids. The CDR3 loop reads CASSPNGGRETQYF. CDR3 DNA sequence: TGTGCCAGCTCACCGAACGGGGGAAGAGAGACGCAGTATTTT.

The J gene is TRBJ2-1, the V gene TRBV11-3; TRBD2 might be the D (6 bases). The V end was cut by 3 bases, the J end by 0 bases, with 9 bases between. CDR1 is SGHNT and CDR2 is YENEEA in the germline V gene. This CDR3 contains 15 residues. CDR3 sequence reads: CASSFAGNSYNEQFF. The DNA of the CDR3 is TGTGCCAGCAGCTTTGCGGGGAACTCCTACAATGAGCAGTTCTTC.

J is TRBJ1-5 and V is TRBV18; tentatively, D is TRBD1 (6 bases). Germline V gene data show CDR1 as KGHSH and CDR2 as LQKENI. V lost 1 base and J 7 bases, leaving 14 bases between the germline ends. The CDR3 has 15 amino acids. The CDR3 DNA follows: TGTGCCAGCTCACCACAGGACAGCGTGGGCCAGCCCCAGCATTTT. Translation gives CASSPQDSVGQPQHF.

The chain links TRBV7-2 to TRBJ2-3, with 11 bases lining up with TRBD2. This CDR3 comprises 16 residues. The germline gives CDR1 SGHTA, CDR2 FQGNSA. V gave up 0 bases and J gave up 1 base; unmatched junction bases: 0. The CDR3 protein is CASSLALAGGTDTQYF. CDR3 nucleotide sequence: TGTGCCAGCAGCTTAGCACTAGCGGGGGGCACAGATACGCAGTATTTT.

This rearrangement joins TRBV7-2 to TRBJ2-1; perhaps TRBD1 as D (5 bases). Trimming took 4 bases from V and 6 from J, leaving 16 bases between them. The germline V gene encodes CDR1 SGHTA and CDR2 FQGNSA. This CDR3 spans 15 amino acids. For the CDR3, the DNA is TGTGCCAGCAGCTCCCAGGGTTGGCAGGCCAATGAGCAGTTCTTC. Protein sequence: CASSSQGWQANEQFF.

The chain joins TRBV5-6 to TRBJ1-1; 7 bases match TRBD1. Per germline, CDR1 SGHDT and CDR2 YYEEEE. J gave up 3 bases and V 3 bases, and 5 bases lay outside the gene matches. The CDR3 length is 14 residues. CDR3 residues: CASSSLTGYTEAFF. DNA of the CDR3: TGTGCCAGCAGCTCTTTGACAGGGTACACTGAAGCTTTCTTT.

The rearrangement uses TRBV10-3 and TRBJ2-3; 7 nucleotides line up with TRBD1. Germline V gene data show CDR1 as ENHRY and CDR2 as SYGVKD. Germline trimming cut 0 bases from V and 0 bases from J; bases unmatched to any gene: 6. The CDR3 is made up of 17 amino acids. The CDR3 spells CAISESSTGVSTDTQYF. In DNA form, the CDR3 reads TGTGCCATCAGTGAGTCCTCCACAGGGGTTAGCACAGATACGCAGTATTTT.

This chain joins TRBV13 and TRBJ2-7; TRBD1 agrees at 8 bases. Germline V gene lookup returns CDR1 PRHDT and CDR2 FYEKMQ (reference sequence). The CDR3 contains 15 residues. The V segment lost 4 bases and the J segment 1 base; nucleotides outside the gene matches: 6. The CDR3 sequence is CASSSGQVLSYEQYF. The CDR3 DNA is TGTGCCAGCAGCTCGGGACAGGTTTTGTCCTACGAGCAGTACTTC.

About this clone: This specimen includes other DNA sequences encoding the same CDR3. The chain is built from TRBV18 and TRBJ1-1; 7 bases align to TRBD1. The CDR3 runs to 14 residues. The J segment lost 1 base and the V segment lost 3 bases, leaving 2 bases of the junction unmatched. CDR1 is KGHSH and CDR2 is LQKENI in the germline V gene. The CDR3 DNA is TGTGCCAGCTCACCTCAGGGGGGGAACACTGAAGCTTTCTTT. Protein product: CASSPQGGNTEAFF.

This clone has just one count. The same CDR3 also results from other DNA sequences found in this sample. The chain combines TRBV7-2 with TRBJ2-7; D ambiguous. The germline V gene encodes CDR1 SGHTA and CDR2 FQGNSA. Trimming removed 4 bases at V and 2 bases at J, with 3 bases between. The CDR3 consists of 11 residues. The CDR3 DNA follows: TGTGCCAGCAGCTCTGCCTACGAGCAGTACTTC. Translating it yields CASSSAYEQYF.

Only a few counts were recorded for this clone. The rearrangement links TRBV25-1 to TRBJ1-3; D remains ambiguous. Germline V lookup: CDR1 MGHDK, CDR2 SYGVNS. The CDR3 runs 12 residues. Trimming stripped 4 bases from V and 4 bases from J, with 5 bases between. The CDR3 DNA is TGTGCCAGCAGTGCCGTCGGAAACACCATATATTTT. Translated, it gives CASSAVGNTIYF.

The J gene is TRBJ1-1, the V gene TRBV25-1, with 7 positions matching TRBD1. This CDR3 has 15 amino acids. The germline V gene encodes CDR1 MGHDK and CDR2 SYGVNS. The V segment lost 3 bases and the J segment 2 bases; nucleotides outside the gene matches: 6. For the CDR3, the DNA is TGTGCCAGCAGTGATTTAAGACAGGGTAACACTGAAGCTTTCTTT. The encoded protein is CASSDLRQGNTEAFF.

V is TRBV5-1 and J is TRBJ2-7, with 7 nucleotides matching TRBD2. Germline CDR1 and CDR2: SGHRS and YFSETQ. Trimming took 4 bases from V and 0 from J; bases not matched to a gene: 4. The CDR3 sequence is 14 residues long. The CDR3 sequence: CASSPSGDSYEQYF. The CDR3 DNA follows: TGCGCCAGCAGCCCTAGCGGCGACTCCTACGAGCAGTACTTC.

This chain links TRBV5-4 with TRBJ2-3, with D tentatively TRBD1 (6 bases). Germline V gene data show CDR1 as SGHNT and CDR2 as YYREEE (reference sequence). V dropped 0 bases and J dropped 8 bases, with 16 bases sitting between them. The CDR3 is 15 amino acids. CDR3 nucleotides: TGTGCCAGCAGCTTGGGCCGCTCCCTAGGGGGTACGCAGTATTTT. Amino acids: CASSLGRSLGGTQYF.

This clone has just a few counts. The rearrangement uses TRBV2 and TRBJ2-5; 10 positions match TRBD1. The J call could be wrong; TRBJ2-7 is a better fit for the DNA end. CDR1 and CDR2 (germline): SNHLY, FYNNEI. The CDR3 runs 14 residues. CDR3 in amino acids: CASSGGQGVGEQYF. CDR3 sequence (DNA): TGTGCCAGCAGTGGTGGACAGGGGGTGGGCGAGCAGTACTTC.